This is a list of T cell receptor beta chains from one sample in a study of blood T cell repertoires in COVID-19. TCRdb's table, derived via immunoSEQ multiplex PCR, lists solely in-frame clones and lacks some. In the table there are 120,000 to 150,000 clones, 70% to 90% of which are singletons. The sample taken for sequencing was PBMCs or T cells enriched from blood (not recorded which). The receptors were gathered from a woman younger than 45 with acute COVID-19. Each CDR3 is given with its conserved first and last residue. A D gene is named only where the DNA matches it firmly. Clone size, where shown, is once, few, many, or a class for clones that have expanded.

d_call	j_call	clone_size	v_call	cdr3_nt	cdr3_aa
.	TRBJ2-7	.	TRBV6-5	TGTGCCAGCAGCCAGACATACTACGAGCAGTACTTC	CASSQTYYEQYF
TRBD2	TRBJ2-1	.	TRBV7-2	TGTGCCAGCAGACTTCTAGCGGGCAATGAGCAGTTCTTC	CASRLLAGNEQFF
.	TRBJ1-1	.	TRBV21-1	TGTGCCAGCAGCCAATGCTTATACAGGCTCGGTGAAGCTTTCTTT	CASSQCLYRLGEAFF
TRBD2	TRBJ2-1	.	TRBV18	TGTGCCAGCTCACCTAGGACTAGCGTGGCTGAGCAGTTCTTC	CASSPRTSVAEQFF
.	TRBJ1-5	few	TRBV4-1	TGCGCCAGCAGCCAGCGGGGTGGCAATCAGCCCCAGCATTTT	CASSQRGGNQPQHF
.	TRBJ1-3	.	TRBV18	TGTGCCAGCTCACCACTCTCTTCTACAGGGCCCGGAAACACCATATATTTT	CASSPLSSTGPGNTIYF
.	TRBJ1-1	.	TRBV18	TGTGCCAGCTCAGGCGAGTCAGGTTTAGGGGACACTGAAGCTTTCTTT	CASSGESGLGDTEAFF
TRBD1	TRBJ1-1	many	TRBV4-3	TGCGCCAGCAGCCAAGAGGCCGGGACAGTGAACACTGAAGCTTTCTTT	CASSQEAGTVNTEAFF
.	TRBJ2-7	.	TRBV20-1	TGCAGTGCTAGTGTCTCCGGGGTCGGCGAGCAGTACTTC	CSASVSGVGEQYF
TRBD1	TRBJ1-5	.	TRBV2	TGTGCCAGCAGCTGGGGACAGGGCAGCAATCAGCCCCAGCATTTT	CASSWGQGSNQPQHF
.	TRBJ1-1	.	TRBV7-7	TGTGCTAGCAGCTTATCAGGGAACACTGAAGCTTTCTTT	CASSLSGNTEAFF
TRBD2	TRBJ2-1	.	TRBV7-3	TGTGCCAGCAGCTTAGGGGCTAGCGGGAGTCTCGATGAGCAGTTCTTC	CASSLGASGSLDEQFF
.	TRBJ2-4	.	TRBV5-4	TGTGCCAGCGGGGCGGCCAAAAACATTCAGTACTTC	CASGAAKNIQYF
TRBD1	TRBJ1-5	.	TRBV19	TGTGCCAGTAGTACAGGACAGGGGTTTCAGCCCCAGCATTTT	CASSTGQGFQPQHF
TRBD2	TRBJ2-3	.	TRBV5-4	TGTGCCAGCAGCTTGGGCGGACTAGTTAGCGCAGATACGCAGTATTTT	CASSLGGLVSADTQYF
TRBD2	TRBJ2-7	.	TRBV19	TGTGCCAGTAGTATGACCGGACTAGCTCCCTCCTACGAGCAGTACTTC	CASSMTGLAPSYEQYF
.	TRBJ1-2	.	TRBV3-1/TRBV3-2	TGTGCCAGCAGCCAAGATGCGGCGGGGAGAGATGGCTACACCTTC	CASSQDAAGRDGYTF
.	TRBJ1-1	.	TRBV29-1	TGCAGCGTCCGGGACAATACTGAAGCTTTCTTT	CSVRDNTEAFF
TRBD1	TRBJ1-4	.	TRBV19	TGTGCCAGTAGTATGGTGGACAGGAGTCAACTGTTTTTT	CASSMVDRSQLFF
TRBD1	TRBJ1-4	once	TRBV28	TGTGCCAGCAGTTTGACAGGGGCGACGAATGAAAAACTGTTTTTT	CASSLTGATNEKLFF
TRBD1	TRBJ2-1	.	TRBV3-1/TRBV3-2	TGTGCCAGCAGCCCCGGGACAGGGTCCTACAATGAGCAGTTCTTC	CASSPGTGSYNEQFF
.	TRBJ2-6	.	TRBV28	TGTGCCAGCAGTTTAAGCGGGCCGGAAAGGGGGGCCAACGTCCTGACTTTC	CASSLSGPERGANVLTF
.	TRBJ2-1	.	TRBV9	TGTGCCAGCAGCACGGGGGTCTTAGCCTACAATGAGCAGTTCTTC	CASSTGVLAYNEQFF
.	TRBJ2-2	few	TRBV7-9	TGTGCCAGCAGCCGGGACACCGGGGAGCTGTTTTTT	CASSRDTGELFF
.	TRBJ2-2	.	TRBV9	TGTGCCAGCAGCGTTGACAGTTACACCGGGGAGCTGTTTTTT	CASSVDSYTGELFF
.	TRBJ2-5	once	TRBV3-1/TRBV3-2	TGTGCCAGCAGCCAAGTCGATGGACCCGGGAGCATGCAAGAGACCCAGTACTTC	CASSQVDGPGSMQETQYF
.	TRBJ1-1	few	TRBV3-1/TRBV3-2	TGTGCCAGCAGCCAAGCAGCTGGGGGCGAGGGGGAAGCTTTCTTT	CASSQAAGGEGEAFF
.	TRBJ1-6	.	TRBV27	TGTGCCAGCAGTTTATTATATAATTCACCCCTCCACTTT	CASSLLYNSPLHF
TRBD1	TRBJ1-2	.	TRBV5-1	TGCGCCAGCAGCTTGGATGGACAGGGCCGTGGCTACACCTTC	CASSLDGQGRGYTF
TRBD1	TRBJ2-7	.	TRBV13	TGTGCCAGCAGCTCCCCCGGGACAGAGGCGGGCGAGCAGTACTTC	CASSSPGTEAGEQYF
TRBD1	TRBJ1-2	.	TRBV5-1	TGCGCCAGCAGACCGGACAGGGGGCGAGATGGGGGCTACACCTTC	CASRPDRGRDGGYTF